The rows below give T cell receptor beta chains drawn from one sample of a study of T cells after yellow fever vaccination. TCRdb re-derived calls from the 5' RACE reads in MiXCR, one entry per CDR3 protein. The sample includes a few hundred thousand distinct CDR3 sequences, over 15% of them seen just once. The material was PBMCs, obtained 15 days after the yellow fever booster vaccination. The receptor set was obtained from a man aged 30 to 39 who received the YFV17D yellow fever vaccine. Both conserved end residues are part of each CDR3. The D gene is left open where the match is weak. Some rows mark clone size as missing; the rest say once, few, many or name a class of expanded clone.

d_gene	abundance	v_gene	j_gene	CDR3aa	CDR3nt
TRBD2	.	TRBV19	TRBJ2-4	CASSIERGRAYIQYF	TGTGCCAGTAGTATAGAACGCGGGAGGGCTTACATTCAGTACTTC
.	.	TRBV12-3/TRBV12-4	TRBJ1-5	CASSFGRGFNQPQHF	TGTGCCAGCAGTTTTGGCAGGGGATTCAATCAGCCCCAGCATTTT
.	few	TRBV9	TRBJ2-7	CASSVGRTAGFYEQYF	TGTGCCAGCAGCGTAGGGCGGACAGCAGGATTCTACGAGCAGTACTTC
.	once	TRBV5-4	TRBJ2-7	CASSFGSAYEQYF	TGTGCCAGCAGCTTTGGTTCCGCCTACGAGCAGTACTTC
TRBD2	.	TRBV6-2/TRBV6-3	TRBJ2-1	CASSTSGRGLGQFF	TGTGCCAGCAGCACTAGCGGGAGGGGATTGGGGCAGTTCTTC
.	few	TRBV20-1	TRBJ2-7	CSASQGDSYEQYF	TGCAGTGCTTCTCAGGGTGACTCCTACGAGCAGTACTTC
.	once	TRBV3-1	TRBJ2-5	CASSQDLSFQETQYF	TGTGCCAGCAGCCAAGATCTAAGCTTCCAAGAGACCCAGTACTTC
.	.	TRBV29-1	TRBJ2-1	CSANRGSGGSYNEQFF	TGCAGCGCTAATCGGGGGAGTGGGGGCTCCTACAATGAGCAGTTCTTC
TRBD2	many	TRBV18	TRBJ2-3	CASSALAGGTDTQYF	TGTGCCAGCTCAGCTCTAGCGGGAGGAACTGATACGCAGTATTTT
TRBD2	few	TRBV20-1	TRBJ2-5	CSAIGLAGVETQYF	TGCAGTGCTATAGGACTAGCGGGAGTAGAGACCCAGTACTTC
.	few	TRBV5-1	TRBJ2-5	CASSSHSRRTQYF	TGCGCCAGCAGCTCCCACTCCCGCCGGACCCAGTACTTC
TRBD2	.	TRBV7-2	TRBJ2-3	CASSLQSGGADTQYF	TGTGCCAGCAGCTTACAGTCGGGGGGGGCAGATACGCAGTATTTT
.	few	TRBV5-6	TRBJ2-4	CASSLGQIAKNIQYF	TGTGCCAGCAGCTTGGGCCAAATAGCCAAAAACATTCAGTACTTC
.	few	TRBV20-1	TRBJ2-3	CSANYDEDTQYF	TGCAGTGCTAACTATGATGAGGATACGCAGTATTTT
TRBD1	.	TRBV12-3/TRBV12-4	TRBJ1-3	CASSPDRGLTGNTIYF	TGTGCCAGCAGTCCGGACAGGGGGCTTACTGGAAACACCATATATTTT
TRBD1	once	TRBV4-3	TRBJ1-2	CASSPLTGRGYTF	TGCGCCAGCAGCCCGCTGACAGGGCGAGGCTACACCTTC
TRBD1	.	TRBV7-9	TRBJ2-1	CASRPGQGERNEQFF	TGTGCCAGCAGACCCGGACAGGGAGAAAGGAATGAGCAGTTCTTC
.	few	TRBV5-4	TRBJ2-2	CASSLSSHTGELFF	TGTGCCAGCAGCTTGAGCTCCCACACCGGGGAGCTGTTTTTT
.	once	TRBV13	TRBJ2-2	CASSARGVTGELFF	TGTGCCAGCAGCGCCAGGGGTGTCACCGGGGAGCTGTTTTTT
TRBD1	.	TRBV28	TRBJ1-2	CASSSTGGGNYGYTF	TGTGCCAGCAGTTCAACAGGGGGGGGTAACTATGGCTACACCTTC
.	.	TRBV9	TRBJ2-1	CASSASEILGHPYNEQFF	TGTGCCAGCAGCGCATCCGAGATACTAGGTCACCCCTACAATGAGCAGTTCTTC
.	few	TRBV2	TRBJ2-2	CASSLSQRKIDTGELFF	TGTGCCAGCAGTTTGTCTCAGCGCAAGATCGACACCGGGGAGCTGTTTTTT
.	many	TRBV5-6	TRBJ1-4	CASSFLGPNEKLFF	TGTGCCAGCAGCTTTTTAGGACCTAATGAAAAACTGTTTTTT
.	many	TRBV3-1	TRBJ1-2	CASSQDSGGYTF	TGTGCCAGCAGCCAAGATTCAGGTGGCTACACCTTC
TRBD2	.	TRBV28	TRBJ2-5	CASSSVAGAQETQYF	TGTGCCAGCAGTTCCGTAGCGGGAGCCCAAGAGACCCAGTACTTC
TRBD2	few	TRBV5-1	TRBJ2-7	CASSLSSGRGSTHEQYF	TGCGCCAGCAGCTTGTCTAGCGGGAGAGGTAGTACCCACGAGCAGTACTTC
.	few	TRBV15	TRBJ2-5	CATSPRGAGETQYF	TGTGCCACCAGCCCCCGAGGGGCAGGGGAGACCCAGTACTTC
.	.	TRBV7-2	TRBJ2-2	CASSLVGLGTGELFF	TGTGCCAGCAGCTTAGTAGGGCTGGGGACCGGGGAGCTGTTTTTT
.	.	TRBV2	TRBJ2-1	CATRRVQGPNEQFF	TGTGCCACACGGCGGGTTCAGGGTCCCAATGAGCAGTTCTTC
TRBD1	few	TRBV30	TRBJ2-7	CAWSLTGNEQYF	TGTGCCTGGAGTTTGACAGGGAACGAGCAGTACTTC
.	.	TRBV5-1	TRBJ2-2	CASSSHPNTGELFF	TGCGCCAGCAGCTCACACCCGAACACCGGGGAGCTGTTTTTT
.	.	TRBV5-5	TRBJ2-7	CASSPTGATHEQYF	TGTGCCAGCAGTCCGACAGGAGCCACCCACGAGCAGTACTTC
.	few	TRBV3-1	TRBJ1-2	CASSERTPPGYTF	TGTGCCAGCAGCGAAAGGACACCTCCTGGCTACACCTTC
.	.	TRBV28	TRBJ2-3	CASSPGQGDTQYF	TGTGCCAGCAGCCCGGGCCAAGGAGATACGCAGTATTTT
.	.	TRBV12-3/TRBV12-4	TRBJ2-7	CASSLRSGGGRGEQYF	TGTGCCAGCAGTTTAAGGAGTGGTGGGGGGCGCGGCGAGCAGTACTTC
TRBD2	.	TRBV10-3	TRBJ2-7	CAIQSDSGVYEQYF	TGTGCCATCCAGTCGGATAGCGGGGTCTACGAGCAGTACTTC
.	.	TRBV20-1	TRBJ1-2	CSARDSRNYGYTF	TGCAGTGCTAGGGACTCTAGGAACTATGGCTACACCTTC
.	.	TRBV15	TRBJ1-2	CATSRDYPPQVGYTF	TGTGCCACCAGCAGAGACTACCCTCCCCAAGTTGGCTACACCTTC
TRBD2	.	TRBV10-2	TRBJ2-1	CASSELRRTRGTRQGQFF	TGCGCCAGCAGTGAGCTCAGGCGGACGCGGGGGACCCGTCAAGGGCAGTTCTTC
.	few	TRBV21-1	TRBJ1-1	CASSPPKEQNTEAFF	TGTGCCAGCAGCCCTCCTAAAGAACAAAACACTGAAGCTTTCTTT
.	.	TRBV5-5	TRBJ1-4	CASSLSGAGNEKLFF	TGTGCCAGCAGCTTATCCGGGGCCGGTAATGAAAAACTGTTTTTT
TRBD2	.	TRBV4-2	TRBJ2-5	CASSQEFTGGPNQETQYF	TGTGCCAGCAGCCAAGAGTTCACGGGAGGGCCGAACCAAGAGACCCAGTACTTC
.	few	TRBV21-1	TRBJ1-5	CASRSSRDLSPYSNQPQHF	TGTGCCAGCAGGTCCTCAAGGGACCTCTCCCCCTATAGCAATCAGCCCCAGCATTTT
TRBD2	.	TRBV4-3	TRBJ2-3	CASSHDRLAGGRNTQYF	TGCGCCAGCAGCCACGACAGACTAGCGGGAGGCAGGAATACGCAGTATTTT
TRBD1	.	TRBV5-6	TRBJ2-7	CASSLETGKNSYEQYF	TGTGCCAGCAGCCTGGAGACAGGGAAGAACTCCTACGAGCAGTACTTC
TRBD1	few	TRBV5-1	TRBJ1-1	CASSETDRAEAFF	TGCGCCAGCAGCGAAACGGACAGGGCTGAAGCTTTCTTT
TRBD1	.	TRBV5-5	TRBJ1-4	CASSPLESGGKLFF	TGTGCCAGCAGCCCACTTGAGTCAGGGGGAAAACTGTTTTTT
.	.	TRBV7-8	TRBJ2-5	CASSLFGRTLMGETQYF	TGTGCCAGCAGCTTATTCGGGCGGACCTTGATGGGAGAGACCCAGTACTTC
.	.	TRBV25-1	TRBJ2-2	CAILFWELFF	TGTGCCATCCTCTTCTGGGAGCTGTTTTTT
TRBD2	.	TRBV20-1	TRBJ2-2	CSAGPVGGPSGELFF	TGCAGTGCTGGCCCCGTGGGAGGGCCTTCCGGGGAGCTGTTTTTT
.	.	TRBV5-4	TRBJ1-6	CASSPRTDENSPLHF	TGTGCCAGCAGCCCTAGGACTGACGAAAATTCACCCCTCCACTTT
.	.	TRBV6-5	TRBJ2-1	CASSYSISSYNEQFF	TGTGCCAGCAGTTACTCAATCAGCTCCTACAATGAGCAGTTCTTC
TRBD2	few	TRBV5-1	TRBJ2-3	CASSLAKPGGDTQYF	TGCGCCAGCAGCTTGGCCAAGCCGGGGGGAGATACGCAGTATTTT